What follows are 8 T cell receptor beta chains derived from one specimen sequenced in a study of shared clonotypes between healthy human individuals. Method: immunoSEQ multiplex PCR; TCRdb's copy keeps in-frame clones and lacks some. Counted here are roughly 500,000 clones, around 85% occurring once; the ten biggest clones make up approximately 12%. Sequenced material: PBMCs. The source is a woman between 35 and 50 years old in good health. Some clones in this sample may be carry-over from other donors' samples.

The V gene is TRBV27, the J gene TRBJ2-2; D unclear. The germline V and J ends were trimmed by 1 base and 5 bases, with 14 bases remaining between them. The germline V gene encodes CDR1 MNHEY and CDR2 SMNVEV (reference sequence). The CDR3 runs 16 residues. The CDR3 protein is CASSLLVRARTGELFF. DNA of the CDR3: TGTGCCAGCAGTTTATTGGTTAGGGCGCGAACCGGGGAGCTGTTTTTT.

As for this clone: This CDR3 is also generated by other DNA sequences in the sample. The DNA for the CDR3 is TGTGCCAGCAGCTTTAGAGGCACAGATACGCAGTATTTT. It is translated as CASSFRGTDTQYF. The chain links TRBV7-3 to TRBJ2-3, with D unresolved. CDR3 size: 13 residues. Trimming cost V 3 bases and J 1 base, with 5 bases left between them. Per germline, CDR1 SGHTA and CDR2 FQGTGA. The variable domain in full, with the rest retrieved from reference TRBV7-3 and TRBJ2-3, is GAGVSQTPSNKVTEKGKYVELRCDPISGHTALYWYRQSLGQGPEFLIYFQGTGAADDSGLPNDRFFAVRPEGSVSTLKIQRTERGDSAVYLCASSFRGTDTQYFGPGTRLTVL.

Concerning this clone itself: This sequence is one base from a far larger clone and is likely a read error. The same CDR3 can be traced to other DNA sequences in this sample. The chain couples TRBV18 to TRBJ1-1, with 9 nucleotides matching TRBD1. The CDR3 sequence is 14 residues long. Per germline, CDR1 KGHSH and CDR2 LQKENI. The CDR3 bases are TGTGCAAGCTCACTGGGACAGGGACACACTGAAGCTTTCTTT. It translates to CASSLGQGHTEAFF.

The J gene is TRBJ2-2, the V gene TRBV9; D call uncertain. CDR3 length: 12 amino acids. V lost 1 base and J lost 7, with 5 bases in between. Per the germline V gene, CDR1 is SGDLS and CDR2 is YYNGEE. The CDR3 DNA follows: TGTGCCAGCAGCGTATCCATCGGGGAGCTGTTTTTT. Residues: CASSVSIGELFF.

This clone was seen just once. This likely came from a read error, as a far larger clone is one base away. Other DNA sequences in this specimen translate into the identical CDR3. The genes are TRBV4-1 and TRBJ2-3; unclear D gene. CDR3 length equals 14 residues. The V gene's germline CDR1 is MGHRA and CDR2 YSYEKL. V dropped 2 bases and J dropped 3 bases, with 9 bases sitting between them. CDR3 sequence: CASSQRLDTDTQYF. CDR3 sequence (DNA): TGCGCCAGCAGCCAACGGCTGGATACAGATACGCAGTATTTT.

For this clone: A far bigger clonotype differs at one base, so this is likely a read error. V is TRBV30 and J is TRBJ1-5, with D tentatively TRBD1 (6 bases). CDR1 and CDR2 from the germline V gene are GTSNPN and SVGIG (reference sequence). V lost 2 bases and J lost 6, with 14 bases in between. CDR3 length: 14 amino acids. The CDR3 DNA is TGTGCCTGGAGTACCGGGACACTAAGTCAGCCCCAGCATTTT. Encoded protein: CAWSTGTLSQPQHF.

Comments on this clone: This may come from a read error, since a much larger clone is one base off. Within the sample, other DNA sequences also encode this same CDR3. The rearrangement joins TRBV30 to TRBJ2-2; 7 bases are shared with TRBD1. Germline V gene sequence: CDR1 GTSNPN, CDR2 SVGIG (reference sequence). CDR3 length equals 14 residues. CDR3 region: CAWSAQGVTGELFF. The CDR3 DNA follows: TGTGCCTGGAGTGCTCAGGGGGTGACCGGTGAGCTGTTTTTT.

This chain links TRBV5-1 with TRBJ2-7, with D possibly matching TRBD2 (5 bases). The CDR3 totals 14 residues. The germline V gene has CDR1 SGHRS and CDR2 YFSETQ. Between the trimmed V and J ends, which lost 4 bases and 6 bases, there was a span of 17 bases. The CDR3 coding sequence is TGCGCCAGCAGCGGGGAGTCCGTGGGTGGCGAGCAGTACTTC. It yields the protein CASSGESVGGEQYF. Complete variable domain (other parts from reference TRBV5-1 and TRBJ2-7): KAGVTQTPRYLIKTRGQQVTLSCSPISGHRSVSWYQQTPGQGLQFLFEYFSETQRNKGNFPGRFSGRQFSNSRSEMNVSTLELGDSALYLCASSGESVGGEQYFGPGTRLTVT.